The 19 T cell receptor beta chains in this list originate from one sample, sequenced in a study of shared clonotypes between healthy human individuals. Naive CD8 isolation took CD45RO-negative cells positively selected for CCR7 and excluded terminally differentiated effector memory CD45RA+ cells. Repertoires were generated with immunoSEQ multiplex PCR, while TCRdb's copy carries only in-frame clones and drops some. The table has about 680,000 clones, just over 90% seen once; the top ten hold 20% to 25%. The sample taken for sequencing was naive CD8+ T cells sorted from blood. These receptors came from a young man in good health.

V is TRBV4-1 and J is TRBJ2-1, with D maybe TRBD1 (6 bases). Germline assignment: CDR1 MGHRA and CDR2 YSYEKL. CDR3 size: 15 residues. The V end lost 4 bases, the J end lost 9 bases, and 19 bases lay between the germline ends. The CDR3 region is CASSPPSGTRGEQFF. In DNA form, the CDR3 reads TGCGCCAGCAGCCCCCCTTCCGGGACCAGGGGTGAGCAGTTCTTC.

The V and J genes are TRBV7-2 and TRBJ2-7, with TRBD2 identical over 7 bases. Germline trimming cut 1 base from V and 0 bases from J; bases unmatched to any gene: 6. The CDR3 has 16 residues. CDR1 and CDR2 (germline): SGHTA, FQGNSA. CDR3 sequence: CASSLGPSGYSYEQYF. CDR3 DNA sequence: TGTGCCAGCAGCTTAGGTCCTAGCGGTTACTCCTACGAGCAGTACTTC. Full variable domain (rest looked up from reference TRBV7-2 and TRBJ2-7): GAGVSQSPSNKVTEKGKDVELRCDPISGHTALYWYRQSLGQGLEFLIYFQGNSAPDKSGLPSDRFSAERTGGSVSTLTIQRTQQEDSAVYLCASSLGPSGYSYEQYFGPGTRLTVT.

A word on this clone: At the DNA level, this CDR3 is encoded by other sequences in the same sample as well. The chain employs TRBV6-5 and TRBJ2-3; 7 positions agree with TRBD2. The V and J ends lost 3 bases and 2 bases, in that order; junction bases with no gene match: 5. Germline V gene lookup returns CDR1 MNHEY and CDR2 SVGAGI. CDR3 size: 15 residues. CDR3 region: CASSYTGGITDTQYF. CDR3 DNA: TGTGCCAGCAGTTATACGGGAGGCATCACAGATACGCAGTATTTT.

Ten or more counts support this clone. The chain combines TRBV6-4 with TRBJ2-1; perhaps TRBD2 as D (6 bases). Trimming stripped 0 bases from V and 1 base from J, with 10 bases between. Germline V gene lookup returns CDR1 MRHNA and CDR2 SNTAGT. This CDR3 has 16 residues. The CDR3 sequence is CASSDSMAGSYNEQFF. The DNA of the CDR3 is TGTGCCAGCAGTGACTCGATGGCGGGATCCTACAATGAGCAGTTCTTC.

On this clone itself: This CDR3 is also generated by other DNA sequences in the sample. The rearrangement joins TRBV7-9 to TRBJ2-7; TRBD1 matches at 10 bases. Trimming at V came to 5 bases and at J to 0 bases, leaving 4 bases not matched to a gene. Germline CDR1 is SEHNR and CDR2 is FQNEAQ (reference sequence). The CDR3 consists of 15 residues. Here the CDR3 DNA reads TGTGCCAGCAGCGACCGGGACAGGGGCTCCTACGAGCAGTACTTC. This encodes CASSDRDRGSYEQYF.

DNA for the CDR3: TGTGCCAGCAGTGAAGCGCTTCATCCAGATACGCAGTATTTT. Translated: CASSEALHPDTQYF. V is TRBV2 and J is TRBJ2-3; D gene uncertain. Trimming shortened V by 0 bases and J by 4 bases, and 8 bases separated the two germline ends. The length of the CDR3 is 14 residues. CDR1 is SNHLY, CDR2 FYNNEI, per germline.

The chain employs TRBV13 and TRBJ2-7; 12 bases are shared with TRBD2. Germline V gene sequence: CDR1 PRHDT, CDR2 FYEKMQ (reference sequence). After removal of 5 bases from V and 7 bases from J, the junction contained 9 bases not matched to a gene. This CDR3 has 15 residues. DNA of the CDR3: TGTGCCAGCAGCCACCGACTAGCGGGAGAACGTGAGCAGTACTTC. It translates to CASSHRLAGEREQYF. Full variable domain (missing parts from reference TRBV13 and TRBJ2-7): AAGVIQSPRHLIKEKRETATLKCYPIPRHDTVYWYQQGPGQDPQFLISFYEKMQSDKGSIPDRFSAQQFSDYHSELNMSSLELGDSALYFCASSHRLAGEREQYFGPGTRLTVT.

Here the CDR3 reads CASSHPPAGTSGGVYNEQFF. The CDR3 DNA is TGTGCCAGTAGCCATCCCCCCGCAGGGACTAGCGGAGGGGTCTACAATGAGCAGTTCTTC. The chain carries TRBV19 and TRBJ2-1, with TRBD2 matching over 11 bases. CDR3 length: 20 amino acids. After removal of 6 bases from V and 3 bases from J, the junction contained 19 bases not matched to a gene. Germline values: CDR1 LNHDA, CDR2 SQIVND (reference sequence). Filled out from reference TRBV19 and TRBJ2-1, the complete variable domain reads DGGITQSPKYLFRKEGQNVTLSCEQNLNHDAMYWYRQDPGQGLRLIYYSQIVNDFQKGDIAEGYSVSREKKESFPLTVTSAQKNPTAFYLCASSHPPAGTSGGVYNEQFFGPGTRLTVL.

This CDR3 reads CASSGVAGHNEQFF. The CDR3 coding sequence is TGTGCCAGCTCCGGGGTAGCGGGACACAATGAGCAGTTCTTC. The rearrangement joins TRBV9 to TRBJ2-1; TRBD2 aligns across 8 bases. V lost 7 bases to trimming and J lost 5 bases; unmatched junction nucleotides: 8. The CDR3 is made up of 14 amino acids. Germline V gene lookup returns CDR1 SGDLS and CDR2 YYNGEE.

This chain joins TRBV11-2 and TRBJ2-1; D possibly corresponds to TRBD2 (7 bases). With 8 bases removed from V and 12 bases from J, the gap between germline ends came to 20 bases. This CDR3 comprises 13 residues. Germline assignment: CDR1 SGHAT and CDR2 FQNNGV. The CDR3 reads CASLTAGASRQFF. DNA for the CDR3: TGTGCCAGCTTAACGGCGGGGGCCTCCCGGCAGTTCTTC.

In this sample, this clone turned up once. The V and J genes are TRBV4-1 and TRBJ1-5; D possibly corresponds to TRBD1 (5 bases). Germline CDR1 is MGHRA and CDR2 is YSYEKL. V lost 0 bases and J lost 5, with 17 bases in between. CDR3 length equals 17 residues. The CDR3: CASSQDPAGVAYQPQHF. CDR3 DNA: TGCGCCAGCAGCCAAGATCCGGCGGGGGTCGCCTATCAGCCCCAGCATTTT.

V and J are TRBV9 and TRBJ2-1; D may be TRBD2 (5 bases). The V end was cut by 0 bases, the J end by 8 bases, with 9 bases between. CDR1 is SGDLS, CDR2 YYNGEE, per germline. The CDR3 covers 13 residues. CDR3 amino acids: CASSVASRDEQFF. Here the CDR3 DNA reads TGTGCCAGCAGCGTAGCTTCGAGGGATGAGCAGTTCTTC.

The chain has TRBV19 and TRBJ2-1; 11 bases match TRBD2. J was trimmed by 8 bases and V by 5 bases; bases with no gene match: 8. Germline V gene data show CDR1 as LNHDA and CDR2 as SQIVND (reference sequence). This CDR3 has 15 residues. CDR3 sequence reads: CASSVLLAGADEQFF. The CDR3 DNA sequence: TGTGCCAGTAGTGTACTACTAGCGGGAGCTGATGAGCAGTTCTTC.

The chain links TRBV4-1 to TRBJ1-4, with a tentative D call TRBD1 (5 bases). CDR1 and CDR2 (germline): MGHRA, YSYEKL. Trimming cost V 7 bases and J 7 bases, with 19 bases left between them. This CDR3 has 15 residues. CDR3 DNA: TGCGCCAGCACCCCCTTAGCAGGGATGGGTGAAAAACTGTTTTTT. It encodes CASTPLAGMGEKLFF.

The CDR3 loop is CASSLEGWGDYGYTF. Here the CDR3 DNA reads TGCGCCAGCAGCTTGGAAGGCTGGGGGGACTATGGCTACACCTTC. The chain carries TRBV5-1 and TRBJ1-2, with D tentatively TRBD1 (5 bases). Trimming took off 0 bases at V and 3 bases at J, with 12 bases between the two ends. The CDR3 consists of 15 residues. From germline, CDR1 is SGHRS and CDR2 YFSETQ.

A word on this clone: Other DNA sequences within the sample encode an identical CDR3. The chain combines TRBV27 with TRBJ2-7; 10 bases are a match to TRBD1. Germline assignment: CDR1 MNHEY and CDR2 SMNVEV (reference sequence). The V segment lost 2 bases and the J segment 4 bases; nucleotides outside the gene matches: 2. The CDR3 is made up of 14 amino acids. The CDR3 region has the DNA TGTGCCAGCAGTTTAGGGACAGGGGCTTACGAGCAGTACTTC. Its protein product is CASSLGTGAYEQYF.

The rearrangement joins TRBV9 to TRBJ1-1; D is ambiguous. Germline V gene lookup returns CDR1 SGDLS and CDR2 YYNGEE. The ends were cut back, 3 bases at V and 9 bases at J, with 9 bases in the middle. The CDR3 is made up of 11 amino acids. CDR3 amino acids: CASSATDQAFF. The CDR3 DNA reads as TGTGCCAGCAGCGCCACCGACCAAGCTTTCTTT.

This clone was recorded a few times. The genes are TRBV28 and TRBJ2-3; D not resolved. This CDR3 spans 10 amino acids. With 11 bases removed from V and 6 bases from J, the gap between germline ends came to 9 bases. The V gene's germline CDR1 is MDHEN and CDR2 SYDVKM. The chain's CDR3 is CACGRDTQYF. As DNA, the CDR3 is TGTGCCTGCGGCCGGGATACGCAGTATTTT.

J is TRBJ2-3 and V is TRBV6-5; the match to TRBD2 covers 8 bases. This CDR3 contains 16 residues. CDR1 and CDR2 from the germline V gene are MNHEY and SVGAGI. Trimming cost V 0 bases and J 3 bases; bases outside gene matches: 5. The CDR3 loop is CASSYSPGGRTDTQYF. The CDR3 bases are TGTGCCAGCAGTTACTCTCCGGGAGGGAGGACAGATACGCAGTATTTT.